The 5 T cell receptor beta chains reported below all come from one sample, sequenced in a study of Graves' ophthalmopathy and Graves' hyperthyroidism. Amplification targeted the TCR beta CDR3 regions, with RNA transcripts as the source material. First-round RT-PCR employed HTBI primers, with a second-round multiplex PCR after it. Via MiXCR, TCRdb re-called the multiplex PCR reads, giving one row per CDR3 protein. Of roughly 410,000 distinct CDR3 sequences in the sample, over 15% were seen once. Sequences were obtained from peripheral blood. The receptor set was obtained from a young woman with stable Graves' hyperthyroidism.

This clonotype has a count of ten or more. The rearrangement uses TRBV15 and TRBJ2-2, with TRBD1 matching 7 bases. The CDR3 is 14 amino acids. CDR1 is LNHNV, CDR2 YYDKDF, per germline (reference sequence). With V trimmed by 0 bases and J by 7 bases, 2 bases remained unmatched. The CDR3 nucleotides are TGTGCCACCAGCAGAGATCAGGGGGTCGGGGAGCTGTTTTTT. Translating it yields CATSRDQGVGELFF.

This clonotype was observed at least ten times. The V call is TRBV7-9, the J call TRBJ1-1; D unresolved. Germline values: CDR1 SEHNR, CDR2 FQNEAQ (reference sequence). V was trimmed by 1 base and J by 3 bases, leaving 9 bases between them. The CDR3 loop spans 14 amino acids. The CDR3 loop reads CASSLGEVDTEAFF. The CDR3 DNA is TGTGCCAGCAGCTTAGGGGAGGTGGACACTGAAGCTTTCTTT.

This clonotype was detected ten times or more. The V and J genes are TRBV29-1 and TRBJ2-3; possibly TRBD1 or TRBD2 for D (5 bases each). V dropped 8 bases and J dropped 2 bases, with 14 bases sitting between them. The CDR3 is made up of 13 amino acids. Germline CDR1 is SQVTM and CDR2 is ANQGSEA. The CDR3 DNA sequence: TGCAGCTCCGGGACGGTAGTCACAGATACGCAGTATTTT. Its translation is CSSGTVVTDTQYF.

This clonotype has a count of ten or more. The chain carries TRBV12-3 or TRBV12-4 and TRBJ1-2; D gene unclear. V was shortened by 3 bases and J by 4 bases, with 9 bases between the two germline ends. CDR3 length: 13 amino acids. CDR3 nucleotides: TGTGCCAGCAGTTTTGAGGGTCCCTATGGCTACACCTTC. Residues: CASSFEGPYGYTF.

This clonotype was seen repeatedly, ten times or more. V gene TRBV12-5 combines with J gene TRBJ1-2; no definite D call. Germline CDR1 is LGHNT and CDR2 is FRNRAP. The V end lost 4 bases, the J end lost 4 bases, and 10 bases lay between the germline ends. CDR3 length: 13 residues. The CDR3 coding sequence is TGTGCTAGTGGTTCCCCAGAGCGCTATGGCTACACCTTC. It specifies CASGSPERYGYTF.